These T cell receptor beta chains were read from a single sample in a study of shared clonotypes between healthy human individuals. The table came from immunoSEQ multiplex PCR; TCRdb's copy has only in-frame clones and leaves some out. The table records 2 million or so clones, 90% to 95% of them present only once. The sample was naive CD4+ T cells sorted from blood. These receptors originate from a man between 18 and 35 years old in good health. Both conserved end residues are part of each CDR3.

J | V | CDR3
TRBJ2-5 | TRBV6-5 | CASSRYRETQYF
TRBJ2-3 | TRBV18 | CASSQVSLGDTQYF
TRBJ2-2 | TRBV2 | CASKVPGTGNTGELFF
TRBJ1-2 | TRBV28 | CASRGTGNNYGYTF
TRBJ2-3 | TRBV4-1 | CASSQAPHSTDTQYF
TRBJ2-5 | TRBV2 | CASSFRGGETQYF
TRBJ2-4 | TRBV18 | CASSPPDKSAKNIQYF
TRBJ2-1 | TRBV7-6 | CASSLVFDEQFF
TRBJ1-2 | TRBV28 | CASSLPGKINYGYTF
TRBJ2-5 | TRBV7-3 | CASSLTGTVQETQYF
TRBJ1-4 | TRBV18 | CASSPRATNEKLFF
TRBJ2-1 | TRBV5-1 | CASSLAASGLYNEQFF
TRBJ1-6 | TRBV6-5 | CASSLRQVAPNSPLHF
TRBJ2-7 | TRBV7-2 | CASRISYEQYF
TRBJ1-4 | TRBV19 | CASRDREDEKLFF
TRBJ2-6 | TRBV18 | CASSQDVAGDTGANVLTF
TRBJ1-1 | TRBV2 | CASSRDTGEAFF
TRBJ2-4 | TRBV28 | CASSLTGDPTKLAKNIQYF
TRBJ1-5 | TRBV6-1 | CASSTEGNQPQHF
TRBJ2-6 | TRBV5-1 | CASSLERVGANVLTF
TRBJ2-7 | TRBV10-3 | CAISEEAGGFGQYF
TRBJ1-1 | TRBV18 | CASSPGPENTEAFF
TRBJ1-6 | TRBV6-5 | CASKTGINSPLHF
TRBJ2-1 | TRBV7-9 | CASSSGTSGYNEQFF
TRBJ2-5 | TRBV5-1 | CASSLVVGLAGETQYF
TRBJ1-3 | TRBV6-5 | CASSPGGGNTIYF
TRBJ1-5 | TRBV2 | CASRGEQGTQPQHF
TRBJ2-7 | TRBV7-2 | CASTLRGQGANEQYF
TRBJ1-4 | TRBV5-1 | CASSLWQGEKLFF
TRBJ1-5 | TRBV5-1 | CASSPDGGNQPQHF
TRBJ1-5 | TRBV19 | CASSIGQVINQPQHF
TRBJ1-5 | TRBV10-3 | CAISEGGNQPQHF
TRBJ1-2 | TRBV6-5 | CASSYDRLWGYTF
TRBJ2-4 | TRBV6-1 | CASSRQGGKNIQYF
TRBJ2-7 | TRBV28 | CASSFSRGTGGKEQYF
TRBJ2-2 | TRBV6-6 | CASSLDRQTGELFF
TRBJ1-4 | TRBV5-1 | CASSLEGSRGEKLFF
TRBJ1-1 | TRBV29-1 | CSVAGQQGITEAFF
TRBJ1-6 | TRBV30 | CAWSVQGPNSPLHF
TRBJ1-1 | TRBV19 | CASSIVGLPGQGLNTEAFF
TRBJ2-3 | TRBV7-9 | CASSRGLAGGLGTDTQYF
TRBJ2-4 | TRBV5-4 | CASSPEPGTKNIQYF
TRBJ2-3 | TRBV19 | CASRPSPGASADTQYF
TRBJ2-7 | TRBV11-2 | CASSTSTSATYEQYF
TRBJ1-4 | TRBV10-3 | CAISDPAGSSEKLFF
TRBJ1-1 | TRBV4-1 | CASSQDLIPNTEAFF
TRBJ2-5 | TRBV7-2 | CASSLTGGLETQYF
TRBJ2-4 | TRBV7-2 | CASSLRQGQNIQYF
TRBJ2-5 | TRBV6-5 | CASSGTWETQYF
TRBJ1-1 | TRBV30 | CAWSDTGLRVNTEAFF
TRBJ2-1 | TRBV7-9 | CASSLDRGAYNEQFF
TRBJ2-2 | TRBV11-2 | CASSLPVGGELFF
TRBJ1-1 | TRBV7-8 | CASSLMWGGTEAFF
TRBJ1-4 | TRBV6-6 | CASSRGQGAEKLFF
TRBJ2-7 | TRBV5-1 | CASQTQGNEQYF
TRBJ2-7 | TRBV10-2 | CASTSSYEQYF
TRBJ2-1 | TRBV6-1 | CASRRSTEQFF
TRBJ2-7 | TRBV6-1 | CATGQGFNEQYF
TRBJ1-2 | TRBV29-1 | CSVVRENYGYTF
TRBJ2-5 | TRBV20-1 | CSAHPASQYF